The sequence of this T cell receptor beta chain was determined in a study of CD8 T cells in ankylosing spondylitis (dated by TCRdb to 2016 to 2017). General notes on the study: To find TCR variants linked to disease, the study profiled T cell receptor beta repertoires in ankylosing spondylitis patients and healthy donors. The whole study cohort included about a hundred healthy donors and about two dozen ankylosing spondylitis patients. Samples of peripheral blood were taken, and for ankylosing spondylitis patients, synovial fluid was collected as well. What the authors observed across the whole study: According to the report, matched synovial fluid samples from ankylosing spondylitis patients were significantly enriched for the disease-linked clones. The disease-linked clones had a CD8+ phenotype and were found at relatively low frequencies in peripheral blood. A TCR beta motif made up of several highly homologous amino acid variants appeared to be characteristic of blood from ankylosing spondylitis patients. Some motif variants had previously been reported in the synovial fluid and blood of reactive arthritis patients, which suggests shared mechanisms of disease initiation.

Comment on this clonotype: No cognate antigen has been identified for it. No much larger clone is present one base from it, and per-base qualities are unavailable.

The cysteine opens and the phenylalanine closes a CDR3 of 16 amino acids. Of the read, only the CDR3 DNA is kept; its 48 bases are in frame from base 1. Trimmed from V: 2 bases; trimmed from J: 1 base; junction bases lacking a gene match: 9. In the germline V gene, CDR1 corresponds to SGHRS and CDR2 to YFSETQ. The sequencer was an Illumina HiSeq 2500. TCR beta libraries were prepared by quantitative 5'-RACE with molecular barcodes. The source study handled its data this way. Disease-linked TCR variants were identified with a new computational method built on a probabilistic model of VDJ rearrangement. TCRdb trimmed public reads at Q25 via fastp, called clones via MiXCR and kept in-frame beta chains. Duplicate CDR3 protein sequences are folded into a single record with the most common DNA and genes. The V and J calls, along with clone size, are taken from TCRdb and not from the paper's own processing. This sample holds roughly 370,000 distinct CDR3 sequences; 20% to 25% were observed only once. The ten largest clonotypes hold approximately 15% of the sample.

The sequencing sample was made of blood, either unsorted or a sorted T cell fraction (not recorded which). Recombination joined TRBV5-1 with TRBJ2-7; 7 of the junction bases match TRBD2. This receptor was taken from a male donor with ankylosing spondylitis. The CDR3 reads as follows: CASSLGLASGSYEQYF. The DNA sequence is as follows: TGCGCCAGCAGCTTAGGCCTTGCTAGCGGTTCCTACGAGCAGTACTTC. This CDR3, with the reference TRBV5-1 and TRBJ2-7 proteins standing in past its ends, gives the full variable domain KAGVTQTPRYLIKTRGQQVTLSCSPISGHRSVSWYQQTPGQGLQFLFEYFSETQRNKGNFPGRFSGRQFSNSRSEMNVSTLELGDSALYLCASSLGLASGSYEQYFGPGTRLTVT.